This TCR beta chain is drawn from a study of blood T cell repertoires in COVID-19. Study as a whole: From the United States, Italy and Spain came samples of acute and convalescent COVID-19.

Method: immunoSEQ multiplex PCR; TCRdb's copy keeps in-frame clones and lacks some. The sample lists tens of thousands of clones, 89% occurring once. The CDR3 is 21 amino acids. The V gene end was trimmed by 0 bases and the J gene end by 5 bases; junction bases not matched to a gene: 18. Looked up from germline, CDR1 is LGHNA and CDR2 is YSLEER. Specimen: peripheral blood. The chain carries TRBV4-3 and TRBJ2-7; 14 positions match TRBD2. The source of this sequence is a man aged 55 to 70 with active COVID-19. CDR3 in amino acids: CASSQDVAGGGLAGGNHEQYF. For the CDR3, the DNA is TGCGCCAGCAGCCAAGATGTGGCCGGGGGAGGACTAGCGGGAGGTAACCACGAGCAGTACTTC.